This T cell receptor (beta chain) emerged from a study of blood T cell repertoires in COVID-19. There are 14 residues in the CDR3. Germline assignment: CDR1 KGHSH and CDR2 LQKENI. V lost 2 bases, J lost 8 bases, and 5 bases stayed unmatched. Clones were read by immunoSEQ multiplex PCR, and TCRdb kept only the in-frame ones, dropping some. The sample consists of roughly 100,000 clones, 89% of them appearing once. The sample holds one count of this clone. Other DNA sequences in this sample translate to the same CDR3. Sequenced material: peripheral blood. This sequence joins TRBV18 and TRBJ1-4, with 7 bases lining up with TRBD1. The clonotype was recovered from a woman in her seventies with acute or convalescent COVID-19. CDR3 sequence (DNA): TGTGCCAGCTCACCAAGACAGGGTGGCGAAAAACTGTTTTTT. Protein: CASSPRQGGEKLFF. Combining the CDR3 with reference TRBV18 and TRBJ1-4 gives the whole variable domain NAGVMQNPRHLVRRRGQEARLRCSPMKGHSHVYWYRQLPEEGLKFMVYLQKENIIDESGMPKERFSAEFPKEGPSILRIQQVVRGDSAAYFCASSPRQGGEKLFFGSGTQLSVL.